The 18 T cell receptor beta chains reported below all come from one sample, sequenced in a study of CD8 T cells in ankylosing spondylitis. TCRdb re-called the 5' RACE reads through MiXCR, storing one row per CDR3 protein. The sample includes under 850,000 distinct CDR3 sequences, about 20% of them seen just once. No antigens are known for them. Study-level results: Characteristic, it appeared, of ankylosing spondylitis blood was a TCR beta motif of roughly 8 highly homologous variants.

Sequencing was performed on blood, either unsorted or a sorted T cell fraction (not recorded which). The receptors here all came from a male donor with ankylosing spondylitis.

In its sample, this clonotype was seen a few times. The chain uses TRBV7-9 and TRBJ1-1; D not resolved. V gave up 1 base and J gave up 8 bases, with 5 bases separating them. CDR1 and CDR2 from the germline V gene are SEHNR and FQNEAQ (reference sequence). This CDR3 contains 11 residues. This chain's CDR3 is CASSLEREAFF. In DNA, the CDR3 is TGTGCCAGCAGCTTAGAGCGGGAAGCTTTCTTT.

This clonotype has a handful of counts. The chain couples TRBV7-8 to TRBJ2-5; D gene unclear. CDR3 length: 12 residues. Germline V gives CDR1 SGHVS, CDR2 FQNEAQ. The V and J ends lost 3 bases and 5 bases respectively, with 7 bases between them. CDR3 DNA sequence: TGTGCCAGCAGCTTCTACGACGAGACCCAGTACTTC. Amino acids: CASSFYDETQYF.

This chain connects TRBV7-8 to TRBJ2-7; 8 positions agree with TRBD2. The CDR3 extends over 14 amino acids. V was clipped by 5 bases and J by 4 bases; unmatched bases: 7. Germline CDR1 is SGHVS and CDR2 is FQNEAQ. Written as DNA, the CDR3 is TGTGCCAGCAGCCCCGGGGGGGCCGGTTACGAGCAGTACTTC. The encoded protein is CASSPGGAGYEQYF.

The V call is TRBV9, the J call TRBJ2-1; 11 bases map to TRBD2. The CDR3 has 13 residues. V lost 2 bases, J lost 13 bases, and 5 bases stayed unmatched. Germline CDR1 reads SGDLS; CDR2 reads YYNGEE. CDR3 nucleotide sequence: TGTGCCAGCAGCGTCACTAGCGGGAGCGCTCAGTTCTTC. Protein sequence: CASSVTSGSAQFF.

The chain employs TRBV3-1 and TRBJ2-3; possibly TRBD2 for D (6 bases). Trimming removed 3 bases from V and 0 bases from J, with 10 bases in between. The CDR3 is 15 residues long. Germline CDR1 and CDR2: LGHDT and YNNKEL (reference sequence). As DNA, the CDR3 is TGTGCCAGCAGCCACGGGAGCGGGAGCACAGATACGCAGTATTTT. Protein product: CASSHGSGSTDTQYF.

The rearrangement uses TRBV2 and TRBJ2-1; no clear D gene. The V end was cut by 4 bases, the J end by 10 bases, with 8 bases between. CDR3 length: 11 residues. Germline values: CDR1 SNHLY, CDR2 FYNNEI. The CDR3, as DNA: TGTGCCAGCAGTGGGACCCCCGAGCAGTTCTTC. Its protein is CASSGTPEQFF.

This clonotype came up a few times. The chain is built from TRBV10-3 and TRBJ1-5, with D possibly matching TRBD1 (5 bases). V lost 10 bases and J 7 bases, leaving 29 bases between the germline ends. Per the germline V gene, CDR1 is ENHRY and CDR2 is SYGVKD. CDR3 length equals 17 residues. The CDR3 DNA is TGTGCCACCCTACCGGAGGGGACGCCCCTAGGTATACAGCCCCAGCATTTT. Its protein product is CATLPEGTPLGIQPQHF.

This sequence joins TRBV7-2 and TRBJ1-2, with D perhaps TRBD1 (6 bases). Germline CDR1 reads SGHTA; CDR2 reads FQGNSA. Trimming took off 1 base at V and 8 bases at J, with 14 bases between the two ends. The CDR3 contains 14 residues. CDR3 coding DNA: TGTGCCAGCAGCTTAGTCCCGGGGGCAGAAGGCTACACCTTC. This encodes CASSLVPGAEGYTF.

The chain is built from TRBV2 and TRBJ2-2; no firm D call. This CDR3 has 11 amino acids. Germline CDR1 SNHLY, CDR2 FYNNEI. V lost 7 bases and J 5 bases, leaving 5 bases between the germline ends. The CDR3 nucleotides read TGTGCCAGCAAAGCTACCGGGGAGCTGTTTTTT. Protein product: CASKATGELFF. Variable domain in full (rest from reference TRBV2 and TRBJ2-2): EPEVTQTPSHQVTQMGQEVILRCVPISNHLYFYWYRQILGQKVEFLVSFYNNEISEKSEIFDDQFSVERPDGSNFTLKIRSTKLEDSAMYFCASKATGELFFGEGSRLTVL.

The CDR3 sequence: CASSLTPGLAYNEQFF. The DNA for the CDR3 is TGTGCCAGCAGCCTAACTCCGGGACTAGCCTACAATGAGCAGTTCTTC. The rearrangement uses TRBV7-8 and TRBJ2-1, with 8 positions matching TRBD2. V dropped 5 bases and J dropped 2; count of bases not matched to a gene: 8. The CDR3 loop spans 16 amino acids. The germline V gene has CDR1 SGHVS and CDR2 FQNEAQ.

V usage is TRBV12-3 or TRBV12-4 and J usage is TRBJ2-3, with TRBD2 matching 12 bases. The length of the CDR3 is 17 residues. Unmatched junction bases numbered 8, after V lost 5 bases and J lost 2 bases. The CDR3 DNA reads TGTGCCAGCAGTAAAAGGACTAGCGGGGTACACACAGATACGCAGTATTTT. Its protein is CASSKRTSGVHTDTQYF.

This sequence joins TRBV4-2 and TRBJ1-6, with 8 bases lining up with TRBD1. V gave up 2 bases and J gave up 5 bases; unmatched junction bases: 2. Germline CDR1 reads LGHNA; CDR2 reads YNFKEQ. The CDR3 is 15 amino acids. Here the CDR3 reads CASSQPGQDNSPLHF. The CDR3 DNA is TGTGCCAGCAGCCAACCGGGACAGGATAATTCACCCCTCCACTTT.

CDR3 residues: CASSQDGSGGTGELFF. The CDR3 DNA reads TGCGCCAGCAGCCAAGACGGGTCCGGGGGCACCGGGGAGCTGTTTTTT. The rearrangement uses TRBV4-1 and TRBJ2-2, with D tentatively TRBD2 (6 bases). This CDR3 has 16 amino acids. Trimming took 0 bases from V and 4 from J, leaving 12 bases between them. Germline loops: CDR1 MGHRA, CDR2 YSYEKL.

V usage is TRBV7-9 and J usage is TRBJ2-3, with 7 bases fitting TRBD2. Trimming at V came to 7 bases and at J to 2 bases, leaving 9 bases not matched to a gene. The CDR3 runs 15 residues. Looked up from germline, CDR1 is SEHNR and CDR2 is FQNEAQ (reference sequence). The CDR3 protein is CASTVTSTNTDTQYF. CDR3 in DNA: TGTGCCAGCACCGTGACTAGCACTAACACAGATACGCAGTATTTT.

The V call is TRBV7-9, the J call TRBJ1-2, with TRBD1 identical over 7 bases. Per the germline V gene, CDR1 is SEHNR and CDR2 is FQNEAQ (reference sequence). Germline trimming cut 3 bases from V and 4 bases from J; bases unmatched to any gene: 8. The CDR3 runs 15 residues. CDR3 region: CASSLEGARAYGYTF. Here the CDR3 DNA reads TGTGCCAGCAGCTTGGAGGGGGCGCGTGCCTATGGCTACACCTTC.

The CDR3 sequence is CASSPGQGERVGYTF. CDR3 nucleotide sequence: TGTGCCAGCAGCCCAGGACAGGGCGAAAGGGTTGGCTACACCTTC. The J gene is TRBJ1-2, the V gene TRBV7-9; TRBD1 matches 8 bases. Germline-derived CDR1 and CDR2 are SEHNR and FQNEAQ (reference sequence). V was clipped by 5 bases and J by 7 bases; unmatched bases: 12. The CDR3 sequence is 15 residues long.

This chain links TRBV11-1 with TRBJ2-1, with 8 bases aligning to TRBD1. The germline gives CDR1 SGHAT, CDR2 FQDESV (reference sequence). The CDR3 has 20 residues. V gave up 5 bases and J gave up 2 bases; unmatched junction bases: 20. The CDR3 sequence is CASSPGGFGPAGFTYNEQFF. The CDR3 bases are TGTGCCAGCAGCCCAGGGGGCTTCGGTCCCGCGGGATTCACCTACAATGAGCAGTTCTTC.

The rearrangement links TRBV6-5 to TRBJ1-1; 7 nucleotides line up with TRBD1. Germline values: CDR1 MNHEY, CDR2 SVGAGI. The ends lost 7 bases at V and 9 bases at J; junction bases unmatched: 8. The length of the CDR3 is 12 residues. The CDR3 here is CASIDRTGKAFF. In DNA form, the CDR3 reads TGTGCCAGCATCGACCGGACAGGTAAAGCTTTCTTT.